The 11 T cell receptor beta chains below were found in one sample sequenced in a study of OX40 agonist ivuxolimab in advanced cancers. Profiled with immunoSEQ multiplex PCR; TCRdb holds only in-frame clones, not every one. The sample lists approximately 72,000 clones, 70% to 85% occurring once. The specimen comprised CD4+ or CD8+ T cells sorted from blood, sampled in a trial of the OX40 agonist ivuxolimab. These receptors were taken from an adult with an advanced solid tumor such as melanoma, head and neck, liver or kidney cancer.

The chain joins TRBV19 to TRBJ1-4, with a tentative D call TRBD1 (6 bases). The CDR3 has 16 amino acids. Between the trimmed V and J ends, which lost 7 bases and 0 bases, there was a span of 15 bases. Germline CDR1 reads LNHDA; CDR2 reads SQIVND (reference sequence). CDR3 region: CASKPQGTATNEKLFF. The CDR3 region has the DNA TGTGCCAGTAAACCGCAGGGGACTGCAACTAATGAAAAACTGTTTTTT.

V usage is TRBV7-2 and J usage is TRBJ2-1, with 7 nucleotides matching TRBD2. V dropped 4 bases and J dropped 5; count of bases not matched to a gene: 5. Germline V CDR1 and CDR2: SGHTA, FQGNSA. This CDR3 is built from 14 residues. CDR3 sequence: CASSWTSGDNEQFF. CDR3 nucleotides: TGTGCCAGCAGCTGGACCAGCGGGGACAATGAGCAGTTCTTC.

Written as DNA, the CDR3 is TGTGCCAGCAGCTACCGGAGGGCCGGGTACAATGAGCAGTTCTTC. It codes for CASSYRRAGYNEQFF. This rearrangement joins TRBV6-5 to TRBJ2-1; D is perhaps TRBD2 (6 bases). The CDR3 spans 15 residues. The germline gives CDR1 MNHEY, CDR2 SVGAGI. With 6 bases removed from V and 4 bases from J, the gap between germline ends came to 16 bases.

CDR3 residues: CASTPPNSYEQYF. CDR3 sequence (DNA): TGTGCCAGCACTCCCCCAAACTCCTACGAGCAGTACTTC. V and J are TRBV6-6 and TRBJ2-7; D unclear. Germline V gives CDR1 MNHNY, CDR2 SVGAGI (reference sequence). V shed 7 bases and J shed 0 bases, with 10 bases lying between them. The length of the CDR3 is 13 residues.

The chain has TRBV10-1 and TRBJ2-2; TRBD1 agrees at 7 bases. Germline CDR1 reads WNHNN; CDR2 reads SYGVQD (reference sequence). V was pared by 3 bases and J by 7 bases, with 8 bases of the junction left unmatched. The CDR3 runs 15 residues. The CDR3 DNA reads TGCGCCAGCAGTGAAAGGACAGGTTCCCTCGGGGAGCTGTTTTTT. Translated, it gives CASSERTGSLGELFF.

CDR3 nucleotides: TGTGCCAGCAGTTACTCGTTTGTCGGCACCGGGGAGCTGTTTTTT. Its protein product is CASSYSFVGTGELFF. The V and J genes are TRBV6-5 and TRBJ2-2; D gene ambiguous. V was pared by 0 bases and J by 4 bases, with 9 bases between. Germline V CDR1 and CDR2: MNHEY, SVGAGI. The CDR3 totals 15 residues.

This clone was seen a single time. The V gene is TRBV4-1, the J gene TRBJ1-1, with D perhaps matching TRBD1 (5 bases). V lost 0 bases, J lost 6 bases, and 14 bases lay in between. The CDR3 runs to 15 residues. The germline V gene has CDR1 MGHRA and CDR2 YSYEKL. The chain's CDR3 is CASSQEVGVGAEAFF. Here the CDR3 DNA reads TGCGCCAGCAGCCAAGAGGTAGGGGTAGGGGCTGAAGCTTTCTTT.

The chain combines TRBV11-2 with TRBJ2-7, with 9 bases fitting TRBD2. This CDR3 region has 19 residues. Germline CDR1 SGHAT, CDR2 FQNNGV. Losses at the gene ends were 7 bases for V and 1 base for J; bases not matched to a gene: 20. The CDR3 here is CASTPIPRLAGLTSYEQYF. In DNA form, the CDR3 reads TGTGCCAGCACACCAATTCCTCGGCTAGCGGGACTCACTTCCTACGAGCAGTACTTC.

The CDR3 DNA reads TGTGCCAGTAGTATTGATACAGATACGCAGTATTTT. This sequence encodes CASSIDTDTQYF. The chain joins TRBV19 to TRBJ2-3, with D unresolved. CDR3 length: 12 residues. Deletions cut 3 bases from V and 3 bases from J, with 4 bases between. Germline values: CDR1 LNHDA, CDR2 SQIVND (reference sequence).

The chain employs TRBV19 and TRBJ2-7; TRBD1 agrees at 7 bases. The CDR3 sequence is 16 residues long. V lost 5 bases and J lost 4; bases outside the gene matches: 14. Looked up from germline, CDR1 is LNHDA and CDR2 is SQIVND (reference sequence). The CDR3 spells CASSVSFPDRWYEQYF. The CDR3 DNA reads TGTGCCAGTAGTGTATCGTTTCCGGACAGGTGGTACGAGCAGTACTTC. Full variable domain (missing parts from reference TRBV19 and TRBJ2-7): DGGITQSPKYLFRKEGQNVTLSCEQNLNHDAMYWYRQDPGQGLRLIYYSQIVNDFQKGDIAEGYSVSREKKESFPLTVTSAQKNPTAFYLCASSVSFPDRWYEQYFGPGTRLTVT.

This chain links TRBV29-1 with TRBJ2-6; 7 nucleotides agree with TRBD2. The CDR3 is 14 amino acids. Per the germline V gene, CDR1 is SQVTM and CDR2 is ANQGSEA. The junction had 1 base not matched to a gene; V was cut back by 3 bases and J by 2 bases. CDR3 amino acids: CSVEGGAGANVLTF. The CDR3 nucleotides read TGCAGCGTTGAGGGAGGGGCTGGGGCCAACGTCCTGACTTTC.